This entry lists 3 T cell receptor beta chains sequenced from one sample in a study of blood T cell repertoires in COVID-19 (dated by TCRdb to between 2020 and 2021). The library was obtained by the immunoSEQ multiplex PCR assay. TCRdb stores this immuneACCESS table with in-frame sequences only. Part of the clones is absent; in the studies checked, under half of the shortfall reflects unresolved V genes, and no reason is known for the rest. This sample comprises about 70,000 clones, about 87% of them detected only once. The top ten constitute roughly 6.7% of the sample. Source material: peripheral blood. These receptors were collected from a woman in her 70s with acute or convalescent COVID-19.

On this clone itself: Distinct nucleotide sequences in the sample also encode this CDR3. The rearrangement joins TRBV5-1 to TRBJ1-4; 7 bases are a match to TRBD1. Germline V gene sequence: CDR1 SGHRS, CDR2 YFSETQ. The trim removed 0 bases at V and 7 bases at J, leaving 3 bases unmatched. The CDR3 is 14 residues long. CDR3 nucleotide sequence: TGCGCCAGCAGCTTGGGACAGGGTTCTGAAAAACTGTTTTTT. Protein sequence: CASSLGQGSEKLFF.

The chain carries TRBV29-1 and TRBJ2-3, with TRBD2 matching 8 bases. Germline V CDR1 and CDR2: SQVTM, ANQGSEA. V was clipped by 2 bases and J by 6 bases; unmatched bases: 10. This CDR3 has 15 amino acids. The CDR3 nucleotides are TGCAGCGTTGAATGGAAGCGGGGGTTGCTGGATACGCAGTATTTT. It encodes CSVEWKRGLLDTQYF.

As DNA, the CDR3 is TGTGCCAGCAAACACGGGACTTATGGTGAGCAGTTCTTC. Translation gives CASKHGTYGEQFF. The chain uses TRBV12-3 or TRBV12-4 and TRBJ2-1; maybe TRBD2 (6 bases). Trimming shortened V by 7 bases and J by 9 bases, and 16 bases separated the two germline ends. The CDR3 runs to 13 residues.